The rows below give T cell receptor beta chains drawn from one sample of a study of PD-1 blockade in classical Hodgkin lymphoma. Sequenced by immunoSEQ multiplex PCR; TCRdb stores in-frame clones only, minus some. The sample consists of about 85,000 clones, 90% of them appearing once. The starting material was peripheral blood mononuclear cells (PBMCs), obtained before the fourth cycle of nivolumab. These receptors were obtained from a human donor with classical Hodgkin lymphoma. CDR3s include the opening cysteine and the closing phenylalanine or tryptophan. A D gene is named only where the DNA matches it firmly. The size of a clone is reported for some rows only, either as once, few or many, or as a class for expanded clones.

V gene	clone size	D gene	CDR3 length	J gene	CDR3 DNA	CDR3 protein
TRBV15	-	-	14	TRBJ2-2	TGTGCCACCAGCAGAGGGTCGAACACCGGGGAGCTGTTTTTT	CATSRGSNTGELFF
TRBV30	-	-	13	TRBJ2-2	TGTGCCTGGCAGACAGGGAACACCGGGGAGCTGTTTTTT	CAWQTGNTGELFF
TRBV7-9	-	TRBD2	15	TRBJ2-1	TGTGCCAGCAGCTTGCATAACGGACTAGCTGGGGAGCAGTTCTTC	CASSLHNGLAGEQFF
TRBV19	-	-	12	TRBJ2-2	TGTGCCAGTAGTAGTTGGGGGAGGGAGCTGTTTTTT	CASSSWGRELFF
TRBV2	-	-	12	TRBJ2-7	TGTGCCAGCAGCACAGGCTCCTACGAGCAGTACTTC	CASSTGSYEQYF
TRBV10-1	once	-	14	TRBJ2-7	TGCGCCAGCAGTGATGGTCAGAAACTCTACGAGCAGTACTTC	CASSDGQKLYEQYF
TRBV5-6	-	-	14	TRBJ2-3	TGTGCCAGCAGCTTGGTTCCAGAGCAAGATACGCAGTATTTT	CASSLVPEQDTQYF
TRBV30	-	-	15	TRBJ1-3	TGTGCCTGGAAGACAGGCCCCCCGTCCGGAAACACCATATATTTT	CAWKTGPPSGNTIYF
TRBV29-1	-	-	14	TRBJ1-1	TGCAGCGTTTACCCCGGAGGGGGAGACACTGAAGCTTTCTTT	CSVYPGGGDTEAFF
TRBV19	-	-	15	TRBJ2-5	TGTGCCAGTAGTATGTTACCAGGGCGGGAAGAGACCCAGTACTTC	CASSMLPGREETQYF
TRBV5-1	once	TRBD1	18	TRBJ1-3	TGCGCCAGCAGCTGGGAGGAGCCAAATGGGACAGCCGGAAACACCATATATTTT	CASSWEEPNGTAGNTIYF
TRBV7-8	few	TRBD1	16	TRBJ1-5	TGTGCCAGCAGCTTAGCTTGGACAGGAGGCAATCAGCCCCAGCATTTT	CASSLAWTGGNQPQHF
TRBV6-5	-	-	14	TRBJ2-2	TGTGCCAGCAGACAGGATCCGAACACCGGGGAGCTGTTTTTT	CASRQDPNTGELFF
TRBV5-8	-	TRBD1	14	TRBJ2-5	TGTGCCAGCAGCCCAAGGACAGGGACAGAGACCCAGTACTTC	CASSPRTGTETQYF
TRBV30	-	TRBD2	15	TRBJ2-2	TGTGCCGGATCCGGGACTAGCGGGGGCACCGGGGAGCTGTTTTTT	CAGSGTSGGTGELFF
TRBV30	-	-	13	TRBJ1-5	TGTGCCTGGGGATGGGGGCGCAATCAGCCCCAGCATTTT	CAWGWGRNQPQHF
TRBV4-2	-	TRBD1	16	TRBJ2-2	TGTGCCAGCAGCCGTGGACAGGGGTCGCACACCGGGGAGCTGTTTTTT	CASSRGQGSHTGELFF
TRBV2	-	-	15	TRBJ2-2	TGTGCCAGCAGTGTAATAGGCCCGAACACCGGGGAGCTGTTTTTT	CASSVIGPNTGELFF
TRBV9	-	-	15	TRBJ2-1	TGTGCCAGCAGCGTAACGGGGGTTTCCTACAATGAGCAGTTCTTC	CASSVTGVSYNEQFF
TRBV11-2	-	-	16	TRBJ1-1	TGTGCCAGCAGCTCATCCTCGACAGGACCGAACACTGAAGCTTTCTTT	CASSSSSTGPNTEAFF
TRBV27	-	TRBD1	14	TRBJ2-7	TGTGCCAGCAGTCTTCCTGGACAGGGGTGGGAGCAGTACTTC	CASSLPGQGWEQYF
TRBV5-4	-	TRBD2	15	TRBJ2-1	TGTGCCAGCAGCTTGGCTAGCGGGGGAGACAATGAGCAGTTCTTC	CASSLASGGDNEQFF
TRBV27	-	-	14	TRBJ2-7	TGTGCCAGCAGTTCTCTCCGGGCTGGGAGGGAGCAGTACTTC	CASSSLRAGREQYF
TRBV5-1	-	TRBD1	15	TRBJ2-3	TGCGCCAGCAGCCGGACAGGGGGCGCGGCAGATACGCAGTATTTT	CASSRTGGAADTQYF
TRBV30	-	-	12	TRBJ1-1	TGTGCCTGGAGTGGGTTACAGGGTATAACTTTCTTT	CAWSGLQGITFF
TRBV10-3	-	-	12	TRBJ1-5	TGTGCCATCAGTGTGGAAGGTCAGCCCCAGCATTTT	CAISVEGQPQHF
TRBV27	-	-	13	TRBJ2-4	TGTGCCAGCAGTTGGCGGGCCGGGGACATTCAGTACTTC	CASSWRAGDIQYF
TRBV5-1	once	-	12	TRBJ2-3	TGCGCCGGCAGCTTCGTCACAGATACGCAGTATTTT	CAGSFVTDTQYF
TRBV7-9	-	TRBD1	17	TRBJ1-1	TGTGCCAGCAGCCCAGGGGACAGGGGCCTTTTGAACACTGAAGCTTTCTTT	CASSPGDRGLLNTEAFF
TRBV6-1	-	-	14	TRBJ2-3	TGTGCCAGCCAGGACGACGTTGGCACAGATACGCAGTATTTT	CASQDDVGTDTQYF
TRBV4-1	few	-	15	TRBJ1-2	TGCGCCAGCAGCCCAGAGGGGTCAGGGGTAGATGGCTACACCTTC	CASSPEGSGVDGYTF
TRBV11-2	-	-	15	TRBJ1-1	TGTGCCAGCAGGGACGACGAGCCGAGGCTCACTGAAGCTTTCTTT	CASRDDEPRLTEAFF
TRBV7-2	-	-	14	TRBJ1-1	TGTGCCAGCAGCTTAGATGGCCTTAACACTGAAGCTTTCTTT	CASSLDGLNTEAFF
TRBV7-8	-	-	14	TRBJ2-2	TGTGCCAGCAGCTTTTGGGGGGTTAGCGGGGAGCTGTTTTTT	CASSFWGVSGELFF
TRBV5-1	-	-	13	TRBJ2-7	TGCGCCAGCAGCCCGACTCAACAGTACGAGCAGTACTTC	CASSPTQQYEQYF
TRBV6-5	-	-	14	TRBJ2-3	TGTGCCAGCAGTTACTCTGACAGGACAGATACGCAGTATTTT	CASSYSDRTDTQYF
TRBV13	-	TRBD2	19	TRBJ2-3	TGTGCCAGCAGCTCGCACCCTGGGACTAGCGGGGAGAGCACAGATACGCAGTATTTT	CASSSHPGTSGESTDTQYF
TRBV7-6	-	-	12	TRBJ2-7	TGTGCCAGCAGCTTCTCCTACTACGAGCAGTACTTC	CASSFSYYEQYF
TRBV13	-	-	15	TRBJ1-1	TGTGCCAGCAGCTTAGGCGTCAGCAGGTACACTGAAGCTTTCTTT	CASSLGVSRYTEAFF
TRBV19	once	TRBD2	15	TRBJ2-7	TGTGCCAGTAGTGCGCCTCTCGCGGGGGGCTACGAGCAGTACTTC	CASSAPLAGGYEQYF
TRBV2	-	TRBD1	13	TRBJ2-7	TGTGCCAGAGGGGACAGCTCCACCTACGAGCAGTACTTC	CARGDSSTYEQYF
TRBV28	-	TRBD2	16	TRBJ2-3	TGTGCCAGCAGTTTCGGGACTAGCGGGGGCACAGATACGCAGTATTTT	CASSFGTSGGTDTQYF
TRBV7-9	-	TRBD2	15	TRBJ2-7	TGTGCCAGCAGCTTACATAGCGGGGGGATTAACGAGCAGTACTTC	CASSLHSGGINEQYF
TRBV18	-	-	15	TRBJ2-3	TGTGCCAGCTCACCGACTACCGGAAGCACAGATACGCAGTATTTT	CASSPTTGSTDTQYF
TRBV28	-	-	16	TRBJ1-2	TGTGCCAGCAGTTTAGTCCCAGCCCTAGCTAACTATGGCTACACCTTC	CASSLVPALANYGYTF
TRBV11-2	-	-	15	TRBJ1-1	TGTGCCAGCGGATGGGAGGAGCGATTGAACACTGAAGCTTTCTTT	CASGWEERLNTEAFF
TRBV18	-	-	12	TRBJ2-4	TGTGCCAGCTCCCTGGGGGAAAACATTCAGTACTTC	CASSLGENIQYF
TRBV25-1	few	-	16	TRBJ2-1	TGTGCCAGCAGTGAACCCCGGGGCCCCAACTACAATGAGCAGTTCTTC	CASSEPRGPNYNEQFF
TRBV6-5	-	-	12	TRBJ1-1	TGTGCCAGCAGTTACTCTCCGGGAGAAGCTTTCTTT	CASSYSPGEAFF
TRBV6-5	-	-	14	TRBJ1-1	TGTGCCAGCAGTTCCCTAGGCGGGAACACTGAAGCTTTCTTT	CASSSLGGNTEAFF
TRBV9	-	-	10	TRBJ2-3	TGTGCCAGCAGCGGGAACACGCAGTATTTT	CASSGNTQYF
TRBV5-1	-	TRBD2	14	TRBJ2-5	TGCGCCAGCAGTTCGCGGGGGGGCCAAGAGACCCAGTACTTC	CASSSRGGQETQYF
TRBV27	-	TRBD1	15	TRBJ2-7	TGTGCCAGCAGTTTTTGGGGACAGGGTTTCCACGAGCAGTACTTC	CASSFWGQGFHEQYF
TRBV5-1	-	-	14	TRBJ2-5	TGCGCCAGCAGCTTGGACAGCGGCCAAGAGACCCAGTACTTC	CASSLDSGQETQYF
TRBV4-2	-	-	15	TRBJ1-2	TGTGCCAGCAGCCTTTTGGGAGGGGTAAGGGATGGCTACACCTTC	CASSLLGGVRDGYTF
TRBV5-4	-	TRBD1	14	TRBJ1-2	TGTGCCAGCAGCTTGATCCGAGACAGGGACGGCTACACCTTC	CASSLIRDRDGYTF
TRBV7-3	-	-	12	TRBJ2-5	TGTGCCAGCAGCTTCCCGGGAGAGACCCAGTACTTC	CASSFPGETQYF
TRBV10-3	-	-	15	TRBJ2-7	TGTGCCATCAGTTTCCGGACAACATCGTCCTACGAGCAGTACTTC	CAISFRTTSSYEQYF
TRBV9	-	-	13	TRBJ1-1	TGTGCCAGCAGCGTAGCTTGGAACACTGAAGCTTTCTTT	CASSVAWNTEAFF